This T cell receptor (beta chain) appears in the sequencing data of a study of T-cell memory formation after mild COVID-19. Study-level background: Largely donor-specific TCR clusters were found. Study conclusions and caveats: Mainly CM and EM harbored the contracting CD4+ clones; mainly EMRA harbored the CD8+ ones.

A word on this clonotype: Its specificity is not known.

V gave up 1 base and J gave up 3 bases, with 14 bases separating them. The CDR3 consists of 15 residues. Germline CDR1 is SGHRS and CDR2 is YFSETQ. Each CDR3 protein gets one entry after TCRdb re-called the 5' RACE reads with MiXCR. The table lists 170,000 or so distinct CDR3 sequences, around a third of them singletons. This clonotype was sampled from an adult woman who had mild COVID-19 (a few samples of this study predate the infection). Cell type and time point are not known. The sample consisted of PBMCs or a T cell subset sorted from them (not recorded which). The rearrangement joins TRBV5-1 to TRBJ2-7; the D gene is possibly TRBD2 (5 bases). CDR3 residues: CASSLLTRESYEQYF. CDR3 in DNA: TGCGCCAGCAGCTTGTTAACGAGGGAAAGCTACGAGCAGTACTTC.